The T cell receptor (beta chain) described here comes from a study of blood T cell repertoires in COVID-19. About the research overall: Collection of acute and convalescent COVID-19 samples took place in the United States, Italy and Spain. The analysed material was cDNA or gDNA that came from T cells, B-cell-depleted T cells, or PBMCs.

Authors' methods: Amplification from reference gene primers served as the basis for estimated nucleated cell counts. TCRdb keeps only in-frame clones here, not all; method: immunoSEQ multiplex PCR. That table furnishes V, J and clone size, whereas the DNA furnished D and trimming. The repertoire holds some 45,000 clones, with over 70% as singletons. This clonotype originated in a man aged 70-80 years with acute or convalescent COVID-19. The sequencing input was peripheral blood.

CDR3 protein: CSASPGGTEAFF. In DNA form, the CDR3 reads TGCAGTGCTAGTCCCGGGGGTACTGAAGCTTTCTTT. The chain employs TRBV20-1 and TRBJ1-1; D is possibly TRBD1 (5 bases). Trimming took 3 bases from V and 5 from J, leaving 10 bases between them. CDR1 is DFQATT, CDR2 SNEGSKA, per germline (reference sequence). The CDR3 consists of 12 residues.